This TCR beta chain was recorded in a study of monozygotic twins with inflammatory bowel disease. Germline assignment: CDR1 MNHNS and CDR2 SASEGT. This CDR3 spans 14 amino acids. TCRdb re-called the 5' RACE reads; every CDR3 protein appears as one record, without DNA. The table lists approximately 330,000 distinct CDR3 sequences, with 2% in the top ten. The chain uses TRBV6-1 and TRBJ2-7; the D gene TCRdb calls, TRBD1, cannot be checked with no DNA. This clonotype was sampled from a human donor with ulcerative colitis or Crohn's disease, or a healthy co-twin of an affected twin (not recorded which). Material: blood. This CDR3 reads CASTEAGDWGEQYF.